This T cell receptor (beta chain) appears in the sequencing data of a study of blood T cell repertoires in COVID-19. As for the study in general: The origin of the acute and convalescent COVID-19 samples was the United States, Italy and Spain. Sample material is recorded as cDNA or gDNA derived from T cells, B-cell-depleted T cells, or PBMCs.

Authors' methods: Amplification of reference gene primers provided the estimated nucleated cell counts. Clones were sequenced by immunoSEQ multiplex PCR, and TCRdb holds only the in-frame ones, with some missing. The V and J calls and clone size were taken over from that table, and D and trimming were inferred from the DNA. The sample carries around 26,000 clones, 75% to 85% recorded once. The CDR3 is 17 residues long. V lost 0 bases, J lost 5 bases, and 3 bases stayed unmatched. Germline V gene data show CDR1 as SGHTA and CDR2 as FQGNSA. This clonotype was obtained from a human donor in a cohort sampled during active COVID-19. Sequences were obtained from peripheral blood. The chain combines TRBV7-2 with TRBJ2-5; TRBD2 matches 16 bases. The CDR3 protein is CASSLAWGLAGGETQYF. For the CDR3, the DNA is TGTGCCAGCAGCTTAGCGTGGGGACTAGCGGGAGGGGAGACCCAGTACTTC.